Listed below are T cell receptor beta chains from one sample, sequenced in a study of OX40 agonist ivuxolimab in advanced cancers. The repertoire was sequenced with immunoSEQ multiplex PCR; TCRdb's copy has only in-frame clones and lacks some. The sample carries fewer than 65,000 clones, 80% to 90% recorded once. The material was CD4+ or CD8+ T cells sorted from blood, obtained in a trial of the OX40 agonist ivuxolimab. Receptor source: an adult with an advanced solid tumor such as melanoma, head and neck, liver or kidney cancer. The CDR3 runs from the conserved cysteine through the conserved F or W. A D gene is named only where the DNA matches it firmly. Clone sizes are given selectively: once, few, many, or a class where the clone is expanded.

>TRBV27|TRBD2|TRBJ2-2|once
TGTGCCAGCAGCCCCTGGACTAGCGGAGCCTCGAACACCGGGGAGCTGTTTTTT
CASSPWTSGASNTGELFF
>TRBV28|TRBD1|TRBJ2-3|once
TGTGCCAGCAGATCCCCGGGACAGGGGTACACAGATACGCAGTATTTT
CASRSPGQGYTDTQYF
>TRBV7-9|-|TRBJ2-1|once
TGTGCCAGCAGCGTACGCCAGGGCTTGGGGCAGTTCTTC
CASSVRQGLGQFF
>TRBV7-7|TRBD2|TRBJ2-5|-
TGTGCCAGCAGCCAGGGACTAGCGGGAGGGCCAGGGAAAGAGACCCAGTACTTC
CASSQGLAGGPGKETQYF
>TRBV15|TRBD1|TRBJ2-1|-
TGTGCCACCAGCAGAGAGACAGGGATTTCTTACAATGAGCAGTTCTTC
CATSRETGISYNEQFF
>TRBV5-6|TRBD1|TRBJ1-5|-
TGTGCCAGCAGCAGACTTGACAGGGACAATCAGCCCCAGCATTTT
CASSRLDRDNQPQHF
>TRBV14|TRBD1|TRBJ2-7|-
TGTGCCAGCAGGGATACCGGGACAGGGGCCTACGAGCAGTACTTC
CASRDTGTGAYEQYF
>TRBV27|-|TRBJ1-2|-
TGTGCCAGCTCATCAAATTTGGGGATCAGTAGAACGAAGGGCTACACCTTC
CASSSNLGISRTKGYTF
>TRBV12-5|TRBD2|TRBJ2-1|-
TGTGCTAGTGGTTGGGGGACTAGCCCTGAGCAGTTCTTC
CASGWGTSPEQFF
>TRBV6-1|-|TRBJ1-5|-
TGTGCCAGCAGTGTGAGGACACCTATTTTGCATTTT
CASSVRTPILHF
>TRBV14|-|TRBJ1-5|-
TGTGCCAGCAGCCAAGACCTTCGGACAGAGAGCAATCAGCCCCAGCATTTT
CASSQDLRTESNQPQHF
>TRBV5-1|TRBD1|TRBJ1-1|-
TGCGCCAGCAGCCCCCAGACAGGGACCACTGAAGCTTTCTTT
CASSPQTGTTEAFF
>TRBV10-3|TRBD1|TRBJ1-2|-
TGTGCCATCAGTGAAGGACAGGGGGGGAATGGCTACACCTTC
CAISEGQGGNGYTF
>TRBV15|-|TRBJ1-3|-
TGTGCCACCAGCACTGGTCGGGGGGGCTCTGGAAGCACCATATATTTT
CATSTGRGGSGSTIYF
>TRBV6-5|-|TRBJ1-1|-
TGTGCCAGCAGTAAGGGACACGTGAACACTGAAGCTTTCTTT
CASSKGHVNTEAFF
>TRBV5-6|TRBD2|TRBJ2-7|medium-sized
TGTGCCAGCACTCTAGCGGGAGTTTCCTACGAGCAGTACTTC
CASTLAGVSYEQYF
>TRBV7-9|TRBD2|TRBJ2-3|-
TGTGGGTTTGGACTAGCGGGAGGGGTTTGCACAGATACGCAGTATTTT
CGFGLAGGVCTDTQYF
>TRBV6-6|TRBD2|TRBJ2-2|-
TGTGCCAGCAGTTACGCTAGCGGGAGAGTTACCGGGGAGCTGTTTTTT
CASSYASGRVTGELFF
>TRBV7-2|-|TRBJ1-6|-
TGTGCCAGCAGCTTAACCCCAGACTCCAATTCACCCCTCCACTTT
CASSLTPDSNSPLHF
>TRBV10-3|-|TRBJ1-1|few
TGTGCCATCAGTGAAGGAGGGAACACTGAAGCTTTCTTT
CAISEGGNTEAFF
>TRBV27|TRBD2|TRBJ2-4|few
TGTGCCAGCAGTTTTAGCGGGAGTCAAAACATTCAGTACTTC
CASSFSGSQNIQYF
>TRBV30|TRBD2|TRBJ2-7|-
TGTGCCTGGGTGAGCGGGAGTCACGAGCAGTACTTC
CAWVSGSHEQYF
>TRBV18|TRBD1|TRBJ2-5|-
TGTGCCAGCTCACCAGGACAGGCCCAAGAGACCCAGTACTTC
CASSPGQAQETQYF
>TRBV7-9|-|TRBJ2-2|-
TGTGCCAGCAGCTCAACAGCCGGGAAGAACACCGGGGAGCTGTTTTTT
CASSSTAGKNTGELFF
>TRBV5-4|TRBD2|TRBJ2-3|-
TGTGCCAGCAGCTCCAAAGGGGCGGGAGGGGGACAAGATACGCAGTATTTT
CASSSKGAGGGQDTQYF
>TRBV7-3|TRBD2|TRBJ2-2|-
TGTGCCAGCAGCCCGACTAGCGGGGCAAACACCGGGGAGCTGTTTTTT
CASSPTSGANTGELFF
>TRBV6-5|TRBD1|TRBJ2-7|-
TGTGCCAGCAGACGGGACAGGGAGGATTACTACGAGCAGTACTTC
CASRRDREDYYEQYF
>TRBV14|TRBD2|TRBJ2-5|-
TGTGCCAGCAGCCAGAACCGGGACTATGGGGAGACCCAGTACTTC
CASSQNRDYGETQYF
>TRBV7-9|-|TRBJ2-1|-
TGTGCCAGCAGCCTTAGGACAGTTCCTAATGAGCAGTTCTTC
CASSLRTVPNEQFF
>TRBV28|TRBD2|TRBJ2-3|-
TGTGCCAGCAGGCGGACTAGCCTGCCAGATACGCAGTATTTT
CASRRTSLPDTQYF
>TRBV5-4|-|TRBJ2-1|-
TGTGCCAGCAGCTTGGGTACAGGAGTCAGCTCCTACAATGAGCAGTTCTTC
CASSLGTGVSSYNEQFF
>TRBV28|-|TRBJ1-2|-
TGTGCCAGCAGTTTATACCGGGGTCCTAACTATGGCTACACCTTC
CASSLYRGPNYGYTF
>TRBV7-2|-|TRBJ1-3|-
TGTGCCAGCAGCTTAAAAGGGAGCAACACCATATATTTT
CASSLKGSNTIYF
>TRBV28|-|TRBJ2-7|-
TGTGCCAGCAGAATGGGTTTTGGCGAGCAGTACTTC
CASRMGFGEQYF
>TRBV18|TRBD1|TRBJ1-1|-
TGTGCCAGCTCACCCGGTGAGGGGGCAGGTACTGAAGCTTTCTTT
CASSPGEGAGTEAFF
>TRBV5-1|TRBD1|TRBJ1-3|few
TGCGCCAGCAGCTTGGCCGGGACAGGAGACCCTGGAAACACCATATATTTT
CASSLAGTGDPGNTIYF
>TRBV18|-|TRBJ1-3|-
TGTGCCAGCTCACCAGACGACAGCTCTGGAAACACCATATATTTT
CASSPDDSSGNTIYF
>TRBV19|-|TRBJ1-2|-
TGTGCCAGTAGTATGGGAGCCCGACAGTTACCCTATGGCTACACCTTC
CASSMGARQLPYGYTF
>TRBV6-6|TRBD1|TRBJ2-3|-
TGTGCCGCCTCACAGGGGGAAGATACGCAGTATTTT
CAASQGEDTQYF
>TRBV18|-|TRBJ2-3|-
TGTGCCAGCTCACCATTAGCTAGCACAGATACGCAGTATTTT
CASSPLASTDTQYF
>TRBV5-4|-|TRBJ2-2|-
TGTGCCAGCAGCCCCTCCCCCGGACTCTTGGCCTCGGAGCTGTTTTTT
CASSPSPGLLASELFF
>TRBV6-6|-|TRBJ2-5|-
TGTGCCAGCAGTTACCTTGGACAGACCCAAGAGACCCAGTACTTC
CASSYLGQTQETQYF
>TRBV7-3|TRBD1|TRBJ2-5|-
TGTGCCAGCAGCCCCCAAGGGGGCCAGACCCAGTACTTC
CASSPQGGQTQYF
>TRBV7-8|TRBD2|TRBJ2-7|few
TGTGCCAGCAGCTCCCGAAGAGTACCCGGACTAGCGGGTCCTGGGGGAACCTACGAGCAGTACTTC
CASSSRRVPGLAGPGGTYEQYF
>TRBV4-1|TRBD2|TRBJ2-5|-
TGCGCCACCCGGGGGGAGGGCCTTGAGACCCAGTACTTC
CATRGEGLETQYF
>TRBV19|TRBD1|TRBJ2-7|-
TGTGCCAGTAGTATGATACAGGGGGCGGAATACGAGCAGTACTTC
CASSMIQGAEYEQYF
>TRBV10-3|-|TRBJ2-1|-
TGTGCCATCAGTGGCGGGCGGGGCAACAATGAGCAGTTCTTC
CAISGGRGNNEQFF
>TRBV11-2|TRBD2|TRBJ2-1|-
TGTGCCAGCAGCCATGAGGGGACTAGCGGGAGGGCGGAGCAGTTCTTC
CASSHEGTSGRAEQFF
>TRBV2|-|TRBJ1-1|-
TGTGCCAGCAGTCTAACGCGGGCGGCGGTGAACACTGAAGCTTTCTTT
CASSLTRAAVNTEAFF
>TRBV19|-|TRBJ1-6|-
TGTGCCAGTTCCCCGGGGGCCACTAATTCACCCCTCCACTTT
CASSPGATNSPLHF
>TRBV7-6|-|TRBJ1-3|-
TGTGCCAGCAGCGCGGACAGCACTGGAAACACCATATATTTT
CASSADSTGNTIYF